These 29 T cell receptor beta chains share one sample of origin, sequenced in a study of cytomegalovirus exposure and HLA in healthy donors. PCR was performed using 60 Vbeta and 13 Jbeta primers. Libraries were prepared by immunoSEQ multiplex PCR; TCRdb keeps only in-frame clonotypes and omits some of them. The table shows about 140,000 clones, with approximately 84% occurring only once. Sequencing input: PBMCs. The receptors come from a young man in good health and CMV-seropositive.

The J gene is TRBJ1-1, the V gene TRBV4-1; TRBD1 matches at 8 bases. V lost 6 bases, J lost 1 base, and 4 bases stayed unmatched. Germline V gene sequence: CDR1 MGHRA, CDR2 YSYEKL. The CDR3 runs to 14 residues. CDR3 sequence (DNA): TGCGCCAGCAGTCAAACAGGGGGGAACACTGAAGCTTTCTTT. Translation: CASSQTGGNTEAFF.

The chain employs TRBV7-9 and TRBJ2-3; D not resolved. The CDR3 sequence is 15 residues long. V lost 1 base and J 0 bases, leaving 8 bases between the germline ends. The germline V gene encodes CDR1 SEHNR and CDR2 FQNEAQ (reference sequence). The CDR3 DNA sequence: TGTGCCAGCAGCTTAGGTTCGGTTAGCACAGATACGCAGTATTTT. Translation: CASSLGSVSTDTQYF.

The chain has TRBV7-2 and TRBJ1-3; TRBD1 is a possible D gene (5 bases). The CDR3 has 13 amino acids. Between the trimmed V and J ends, which lost 3 bases and 11 bases, there was a span of 14 bases. Germline-derived CDR1 and CDR2 are SGHTA and FQGNSA. CDR3 residues: CASSLGTISPIYF. In DNA form, the CDR3 reads TGTGCCAGCAGCTTGGGGACTATATCGCCCATATATTTT.

The J gene is TRBJ2-5, the V gene TRBV19; possible D gene TRBD1, 6 bases. V was clipped by 6 bases and J by 5 bases, with 19 bases between them. CDR3 length: 15 amino acids. CDR1 and CDR2 (germline): LNHDA, SQIVND (reference sequence). CDR3 sequence: CASRKTADRFETQYF. The CDR3 nucleotides are TGTGCCAGTAGGAAAACCGCTGACAGGTTTGAGACCCAGTACTTC. The complete variable domain, with remaining parts taken from reference TRBV19 and TRBJ2-5, reads DGGITQSPKYLFRKEGQNVTLSCEQNLNHDAMYWYRQDPGQGLRLIYYSQIVNDFQKGDIAEGYSVSREKKESFPLTVTSAQKNPTAFYLCASRKTADRFETQYFGPGTRLLVL.

CDR3 loop: CASSETGYYEQYF. DNA of the CDR3: TGTGCCAGTAGCGAGACTGGGTACTACGAGCAGTACTTC. This chain connects TRBV19 to TRBJ2-7, with D unclear. The ends were cut back, 6 bases at V and 3 bases at J, with 12 bases in the middle. The CDR3 length is 13 residues. Germline CDR1 is LNHDA and CDR2 is SQIVND (reference sequence).

A few counts support this clone. The chain recombines TRBV28 with TRBJ2-2; tentative D call: TRBD2 (5 bases). CDR1 MDHEN and CDR2 SYDVKM come from the germline V gene. This CDR3 has 12 amino acids. V lost 6 bases to trimming and J lost 7 bases, with 9 bases between them. CDR3 region: CASSPAVGELFF. The CDR3 DNA sequence: TGTGCCAGCAGCCCAGCGGTCGGGGAGCTGTTTTTT.

The chain couples TRBV11-2 to TRBJ1-3; no reliable D call. Germline CDR1 and CDR2: SGHAT and FQNNGV. The ends were cut back, 5 bases at V and 4 bases at J, with 9 bases in the middle. This CDR3 contains 13 residues. The CDR3 DNA reads as TGTGCCAGCAGCCCTACTCAAGGAAACACCATATATTTT. Translating it yields CASSPTQGNTIYF.

This chain uses TRBV11-3 with TRBJ1-1; TRBD1 aligns across 7 bases. Trimming at V came to 0 bases and at J to 2 bases, leaving 0 bases not matched to a gene. The CDR3 has 14 amino acids. Germline V gives CDR1 SGHNT, CDR2 YENEEA. The chain's CDR3 is CASSLEGGNTEAFF. DNA for the CDR3: TGTGCCAGCAGCTTAGAAGGGGGCAACACTGAAGCTTTCTTT.

The V call is TRBV2, the J call TRBJ2-7, with D possibly TRBD1 on 6 matching bases. V lost 2 bases, J lost 2 bases, and 10 bases lay in between. Germline CDR1 reads SNHLY; CDR2 reads FYNNEI. The CDR3 is 14 residues long. The DNA for the CDR3 is TGTGCCAGCAGTGAACAGGGGAACACCTACGAGCAGTACTTC. It is translated as CASSEQGNTYEQYF.

The V and J genes are TRBV21-1 and TRBJ1-4. TRBV21-1 is a known pseudogene. The length of the CDR3 is 17 residues. The CDR3 sequence is CASSKVGGSTTNEKLFF. The CDR3, as DNA: TGTGCCAGCAGCAAAGTCGGAGGGTCGACGACTAATGAAAAACTGTTTTTT.

The chain couples TRBV19 to TRBJ1-5; 8 nucleotides match TRBD1. CDR3 size: 17 residues. V lost 4 bases to trimming and J lost 5 bases; unmatched junction nucleotides: 13. Germline lookup yields CDR1 LNHDA and CDR2 SQIVND (reference sequence). Written as DNA, the CDR3 is TGTGCCAGTAGTAGCCAACCCGGGACAGGATATCATCAGCCCCAGCATTTT. The encoded protein is CASSSQPGTGYHQPQHF.

The gene calls are TRBV7-9 and TRBJ2-5; 12 bases fit TRBD2. The CDR3 sequence is 16 residues long. V shed 4 bases, J shed 5 bases, and the junction held 8 bases outside the gene matches. Germline CDR1 SEHNR, CDR2 FQNEAQ (reference sequence). The CDR3 loop reads CASSSTRLAGVETQYF. The DNA of the CDR3 is TGTGCCAGCAGCTCGACTAGACTAGCGGGAGTGGAGACCCAGTACTTC.

Only one count was recorded for this clone. V gene TRBV5-1 combines with J gene TRBJ1-1; 8 bases line up with TRBD1. The germline V gene has CDR1 SGHRS and CDR2 YFSETQ. The CDR3 contains 14 residues. The trim removed 3 bases at V and 1 base at J, leaving 2 bases unmatched. The CDR3 here is CASSSDRGNTEAFF. The CDR3 coding sequence is TGCGCCAGCAGCTCCGACAGGGGGAACACTGAAGCTTTCTTT.

The J gene is TRBJ1-2, the V gene TRBV19; 10 bases line up with TRBD1. This CDR3 is 14 amino acids long. The junction had 6 bases not matched to a gene; V was cut back by 4 bases and J by 7 bases. CDR1 LNHDA and CDR2 SQIVND come from the germline V gene (reference sequence). CDR3 sequence: CASSTPGQGFGYTF. The CDR3 DNA reads TGTGCCAGTAGTACCCCGGGACAGGGGTTTGGCTACACCTTC.

The genes are TRBV6-5 and TRBJ1-2; D gene uncertain. V gave up 8 bases and J gave up 8 bases, with 18 bases separating them. The CDR3 has 13 amino acids. Germline loops: CDR1 MNHEY, CDR2 SVGAGI. Here the CDR3 DNA reads TGTGCCAGCCAAAGTTGGAGGGCGCGAGGCTACACCTTC. This encodes CASQSWRARGYTF.

Only a few counts were recorded for this clone. This rearrangement joins TRBV18 to TRBJ1-6, with 7 bases that match TRBD1. Trimming took 5 bases from V and 5 from J; bases not matched to a gene: 9. The CDR3 covers 16 residues. The germline V gene has CDR1 KGHSH and CDR2 LQKENI. CDR3 residues: CASSYRDRVDNSPLHF. For the CDR3, the DNA is TGTGCCAGCTCATACCGAGACAGGGTTGATAATTCACCCCTCCACTTT.

The rearrangement joins TRBV10-1 to TRBJ2-7; D is possibly TRBD2 (6 bases). This CDR3 has 13 amino acids. Germline values: CDR1 WNHNN, CDR2 SYGVQD (reference sequence). V dropped 8 bases and J dropped 2 bases, with 13 bases sitting between them. CDR3 in amino acids: CASRRGGTYEQYF. CDR3 bases: TGCGCCAGCCGAAGGGGCGGGACCTACGAGCAGTACTTC.

This clone showed up just once. The V and J genes are TRBV5-1 and TRBJ1-2; unclear D gene. The CDR3 length is 15 residues. Trimming left V 0 bases short and J 0 bases short, with 9 bases between. Germline values: CDR1 SGHRS, CDR2 YFSETQ. This CDR3 reads CASSLVVSPNYGYTF. DNA for the CDR3: TGCGCCAGCAGCTTGGTGGTCAGTCCTAACTATGGCTACACCTTC.

This chain uses TRBV9 with TRBJ2-2; tentative D call: TRBD2 (6 bases). Germline CDR1 and CDR2: SGDLS and YYNGEE. The CDR3 covers 16 residues. The V end lost 4 bases, the J end lost 5 bases, and 18 bases lay between the germline ends. The CDR3 loop is CASSPPRGRGTGELFF. The CDR3 nucleotides read TGTGCCAGCAGCCCCCCCCGGGGGAGAGGGACCGGGGAGCTGTTTTTT.

The chain recombines TRBV4-2 with TRBJ2-3, with TRBD2 identical over 11 bases. Germline CDR1 LGHNA, CDR2 YNFKEQ. After removal of 0 bases from V and 0 bases from J, the junction contained 2 bases not matched to a gene. CDR3 length equals 17 residues. CDR3 in DNA: TGTGCCAGCAGCCAAGAGGTAGCGGGGGGGAGCACAGATACGCAGTATTTT. Protein product: CASSQEVAGGSTDTQYF.

This clone was counted a few times. V usage is TRBV18 and J usage is TRBJ1-1, with 10 bases fitting TRBD1. The junction had 4 bases not matched to a gene; V was cut back by 1 base and J by 5 bases. This CDR3 comprises 15 residues. Per germline, CDR1 KGHSH and CDR2 LQKENI. The CDR3 reads CASSPRTGGYTEAFF. CDR3 sequence (DNA): TGTGCCAGCTCACCACGGACAGGGGGATATACTGAAGCTTTCTTT.

The CDR3 loop reads CASSSPRHRDEQYF. CDR3 DNA sequence: TGTGCCAGCAGCTCACCCCGACACAGGGACGAGCAGTACTTC. The chain uses TRBV11-3 and TRBJ2-7; D is perhaps TRBD1 (6 bases). The CDR3 spans 14 residues. Trimming removed 4 bases at V and 5 bases at J, with 15 bases between. In germline, CDR1 is SGHNT, CDR2 YENEEA.

The chain employs TRBV13 and TRBJ2-3; tentatively, D is TRBD2 (6 bases). The CDR3 is 17 residues long. Trimming cost V 2 bases and J 0 bases, with 15 bases left between them. Looked up from germline, CDR1 is PRHDT and CDR2 is FYEKMQ (reference sequence). The CDR3 region is CASSLRAGGASTDTQYF. The CDR3 DNA is TGTGCCAGCAGCTTACGTGCCGGGGGTGCTAGCACAGATACGCAGTATTTT.

This clone was seen a few times. The V gene is TRBV27, the J gene TRBJ1-1; a possible D gene is TRBD1 (5 bases). This CDR3 comprises 16 residues. Germline V lookup: CDR1 MNHEY, CDR2 SMNVEV (reference sequence). V was cut by 7 bases and J by 4 bases, with 22 bases left in between. This chain's CDR3 is CASTHGGAVGFTEAFF. In DNA, the CDR3 is TGTGCCAGCACTCATGGAGGGGCAGTAGGCTTCACTGAAGCTTTCTTT.

V is TRBV7-9 and J is TRBJ2-1; TRBD2 is a possible D gene (6 bases). Germline-derived CDR1 and CDR2 are SEHNR and FQNEAQ (reference sequence). The CDR3 has 15 residues. Between the trimmed V and J ends, which lost 4 bases and 0 bases, there was a span of 10 bases. The CDR3, as DNA: TGTGCCAGCAGCTCCCCCGGGAGCTCCTACAATGAGCAGTTCTTC. Translation gives CASSSPGSSYNEQFF.

This chain joins TRBV7-9 and TRBJ2-5; 7 bases line up with TRBD1. Germline assignment: CDR1 SEHNR and CDR2 FQNEAQ (reference sequence). CDR3 length: 14 residues. V was clipped by 3 bases and J by 2 bases; unmatched bases: 3. CDR3 region: CASSFPGQQETQYF. CDR3 sequence (DNA): TGTGCCAGCAGCTTCCCGGGACAGCAAGAGACCCAGTACTTC.

This chain links TRBV29-1 with TRBJ2-3; 9 positions agree with TRBD2. The germline CDR1 and CDR2 sequences are SQVTM and ANQGSEA. The CDR3 loop spans 15 amino acids. V was pared by 1 base and J by 8 bases, with 10 bases of the junction left unmatched. The CDR3 is CSVEVISGGGGTQYF. CDR3 DNA: TGCAGCGTTGAAGTTATTAGCGGGGGCGGGGGTACGCAGTATTTT.

The V and J genes are TRBV5-4 and TRBJ2-5, with TRBD1 as a possible D gene (6 bases). The J call may be incorrect, as the DNA end agrees better with TRBJ2-7. The CDR3 extends over 13 amino acids. Per the germline V gene, CDR1 is SGHNT and CDR2 is YYREEE (reference sequence). CDR3: CASSTGQIYEQYF. The CDR3 DNA is TGTGCCAGCAGCACCGGACAGATCTACGAGCAGTACTTC.

This chain links TRBV7-9 with TRBJ2-3, with unresolved D. With 5 bases removed from V and 5 bases from J, the gap between germline ends came to 5 bases. This CDR3 has 11 amino acids. CDR1 is SEHNR and CDR2 is FQNEAQ in the germline V gene (reference sequence). The CDR3 sequence: CASSPQDTQYF. DNA of the CDR3: TGTGCCAGCAGCCCACAAGATACGCAGTATTTT.